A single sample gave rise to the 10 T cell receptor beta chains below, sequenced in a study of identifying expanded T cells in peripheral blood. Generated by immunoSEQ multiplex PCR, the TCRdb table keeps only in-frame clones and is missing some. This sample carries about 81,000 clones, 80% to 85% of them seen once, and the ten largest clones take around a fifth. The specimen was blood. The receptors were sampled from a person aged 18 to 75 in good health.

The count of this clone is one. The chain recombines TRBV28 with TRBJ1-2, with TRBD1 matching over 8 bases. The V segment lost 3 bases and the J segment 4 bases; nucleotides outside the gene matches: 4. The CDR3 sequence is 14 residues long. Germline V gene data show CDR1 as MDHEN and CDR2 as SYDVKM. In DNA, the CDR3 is TGTGCCAGCAGTTTGGCGGACAGGGTCTATGGCTACACCTTC. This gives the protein CASSLADRVYGYTF.

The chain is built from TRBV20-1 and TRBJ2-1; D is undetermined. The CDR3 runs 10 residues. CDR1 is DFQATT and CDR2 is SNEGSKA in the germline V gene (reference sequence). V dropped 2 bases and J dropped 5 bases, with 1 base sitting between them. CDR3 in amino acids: CSARNNEQFF. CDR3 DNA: TGCAGTGCTAGAAACAATGAGCAGTTCTTC.

The CDR3 region is CASSQTGHYEQYF. The CDR3 coding sequence is TGTGCCAGCAGTCAAACAGGTCACTACGAGCAGTACTTC. The chain combines TRBV7-2 with TRBJ2-7, with D perhaps TRBD1 (5 bases). Germline V CDR1 and CDR2: SGHTA, FQGNSA. The CDR3 runs 13 residues. V was clipped by 6 bases and J by 3 bases, with 12 bases between them. Combining the CDR3 with reference TRBV7-2 and TRBJ2-7 gives the whole variable domain GAGVSQSPSNKVTEKGKDVELRCDPISGHTALYWYRQSLGQGLEFLIYFQGNSAPDKSGLPSDRFSAERTGGSVSTLTIQRTQQEDSAVYLCASSQTGHYEQYFGPGTRLTVT.

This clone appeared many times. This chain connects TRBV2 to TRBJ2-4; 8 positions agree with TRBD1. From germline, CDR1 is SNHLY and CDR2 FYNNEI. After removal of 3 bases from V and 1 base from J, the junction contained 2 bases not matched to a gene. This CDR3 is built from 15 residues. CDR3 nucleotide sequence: TGTGCCAGCAGTGACAGGGGGCCGGCCAAAAACATTCAGTACTTC. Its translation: CASSDRGPAKNIQYF. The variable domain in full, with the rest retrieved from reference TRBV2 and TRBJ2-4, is EPEVTQTPSHQVTQMGQEVILRCVPISNHLYFYWYRQILGQKVEFLVSFYNNEISEKSEIFDDQFSVERPDGSNFTLKIRSTKLEDSAMYFCASSDRGPAKNIQYFGAGTRLSVL.

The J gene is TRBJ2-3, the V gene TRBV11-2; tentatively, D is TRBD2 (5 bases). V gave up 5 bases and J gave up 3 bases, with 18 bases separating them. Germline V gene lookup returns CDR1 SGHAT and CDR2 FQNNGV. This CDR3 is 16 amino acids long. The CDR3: CASSPVGLAATDTQYF. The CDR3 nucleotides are TGTGCCAGCAGCCCAGTAGGCCTAGCCGCAACAGATACGCAGTATTTT.

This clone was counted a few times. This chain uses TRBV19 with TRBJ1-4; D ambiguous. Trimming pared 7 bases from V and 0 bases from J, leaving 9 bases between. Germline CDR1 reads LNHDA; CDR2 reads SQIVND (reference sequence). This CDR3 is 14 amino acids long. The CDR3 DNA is TGTGCCAGTACCCCCACAGCAACTAATGAAAAACTGTTTTTT. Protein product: CASTPTATNEKLFF.

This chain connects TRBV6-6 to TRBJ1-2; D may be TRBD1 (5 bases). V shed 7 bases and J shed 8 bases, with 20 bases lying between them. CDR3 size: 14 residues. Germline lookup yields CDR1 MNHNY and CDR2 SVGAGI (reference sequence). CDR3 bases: TGTGCCAGCAACATGGACACGAACCTAAGGGGCTACACCTTC. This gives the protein CASNMDTNLRGYTF.

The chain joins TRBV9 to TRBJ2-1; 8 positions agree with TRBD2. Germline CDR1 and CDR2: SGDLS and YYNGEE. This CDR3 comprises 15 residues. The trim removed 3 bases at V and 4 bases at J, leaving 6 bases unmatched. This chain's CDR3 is CASSADAGGYNEQFF. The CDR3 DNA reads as TGTGCCAGCAGCGCAGATGCGGGGGGTTACAATGAGCAGTTCTTC.

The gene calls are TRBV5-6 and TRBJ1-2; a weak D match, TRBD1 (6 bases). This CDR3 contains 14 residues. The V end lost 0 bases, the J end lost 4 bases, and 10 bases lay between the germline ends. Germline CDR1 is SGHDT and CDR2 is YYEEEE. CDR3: CASSLGGQSYGYTF. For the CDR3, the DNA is TGTGCCAGCAGCTTGGGCGGACAGAGCTATGGCTACACCTTC.

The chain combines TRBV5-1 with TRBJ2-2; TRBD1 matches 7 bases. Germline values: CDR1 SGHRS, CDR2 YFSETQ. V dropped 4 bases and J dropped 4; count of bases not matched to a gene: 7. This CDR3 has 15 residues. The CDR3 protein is CASSTGQEGTGELFF. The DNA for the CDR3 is TGCGCCAGCAGCACTGGACAGGAAGGCACCGGGGAGCTGTTTTTT.